Sequencing of this T cell receptor (beta chain) was carried out in a study of regulatory T cells in long-lasting Graves disease. Study summary: New Graves' disease cases had less than 3 months of antithyroid drugs. Overall study findings and caveats: Accuracy might have suffered from few samples.

Arm-PCR of CDR3 regions and iRepertoire HTBI primers were the basis on which TCR beta libraries were built. TCRdb re-called the multiplex PCR reads through MiXCR, storing one row per CDR3 protein. The table shows a few hundred thousand distinct CDR3 sequences, with less than 15% occurring only once. With respect to this clonotype: Its specificity is not known. Possible read error: a much larger clone is one base away.

The time point here: newly diagnosed GD, antithyroid drugs for less than 3 months. Construction of the TCR library relied on RNA isolated from PBMCs. These data are also associated with another study on T cells in Graves' hyperthyroidism and ophthalmopathy. That study reports: Each patient was aged 18 to 65 and had newly diagnosed hyperthyroidism of under 2 months' duration. HTBI primers were employed in a first-round RT-PCR of the TCR CDR3.

This TCR came from a woman in her fifties or sixties with Graves disease. The material sequenced was peripheral blood mononuclear cells (PBMCs), taken at new diagnosis, from a patient treated with antithyroid drugs.

This CDR3 reads CAWNWGRANYGHTF. The CDR3 DNA reads as TGTGCCTGGAATTGGGGGCGAGCTAACTATGGCCACACCTTC. The chain employs TRBV30 and TRBJ1-2; weak D call: TRBD1 (6 bases). The germline CDR1 and CDR2 sequences are GTSNPN and SVGIG (reference sequence). The length of the CDR3 is 14 residues.